One sample yielded the 18 T cell receptor beta chains listed below, sequenced in a study of shared clonotypes between healthy human individuals. Using immunoSEQ multiplex PCR, the repertoire was profiled, and TCRdb retains in-frame clones only, with some absent. The sample has about 2.4 million clones; roughly 93% are singletons. Sequencing used naive CD4+ T cells from PBMCs. As to subset: CD45RA+ positively selected. The source of these receptors is a man between 18 and 35 years old in good health. Some clones in this sample may be carry-over from other donors' samples.

This rearrangement joins TRBV5-1 to TRBJ2-3; TRBD2 agrees at 7 bases. Per germline, CDR1 SGHRS and CDR2 YFSETQ. The J segment lost 0 bases and the V segment lost 5 bases, leaving 15 bases of the junction unmatched. CDR3 length equals 18 residues. The CDR3 here is CASSFAREDLPSTDTQYF. CDR3 sequence (DNA): TGCGCCAGCAGTTTTGCACGGGAGGACTTACCTAGCACAGATACGCAGTATTTT. Together with reference TRBV5-1 and TRBJ2-3, the CDR3 gives the full variable domain: KAGVTQTPRYLIKTRGQQVTLSCSPISGHRSVSWYQQTPGQGLQFLFEYFSETQRNKGNFPGRFSGRQFSNSRSEMNVSTLELGDSALYLCASSFAREDLPSTDTQYFGPGTRLTVL.

The chain employs TRBV7-3 and TRBJ2-1; D not certain. This CDR3 contains 17 residues. Trimming removed 0 bases from V and 4 bases from J, with 16 bases in between. The germline V gene encodes CDR1 SGHTA and CDR2 FQGTGA. This chain's CDR3 is CASSLTSAAGGYNEQFF. The CDR3 DNA is TGTGCCAGCAGCTTAACCTCGGCGGCAGGTGGATACAATGAGCAGTTCTTC.

V usage is TRBV6-5 and J usage is TRBJ1-5, with TRBD1 as a possible D gene (5 bases). The CDR3 is made up of 15 amino acids. CDR1 and CDR2 from the germline V gene are MNHEY and SVGAGI. With 0 bases removed from V and 7 bases from J, the gap between germline ends came to 13 bases. CDR3 nucleotides: TGTGCCAGCAGTTACTCGGCCCCCCGGGGGCAGCCCCAGCATTTT. Amino acids: CASSYSAPRGQPQHF.

This clone occurred once. The chain couples TRBV5-5 to TRBJ1-4; the D gene is possibly TRBD1 (6 bases). V was trimmed by 3 bases and J by 2 bases, leaving 8 bases between them. This CDR3 has 14 residues. Germline V gene sequence: CDR1 SGHKS, CDR2 YYEKEE (reference sequence). Here the CDR3 reads CASSSQGTNEKLFF. The CDR3 DNA is TGTGCCAGCAGCTCACAGGGCACTAATGAAAAACTGTTTTTT. The full variable domain, rest sourced from reference TRBV5-5 and TRBJ1-4, is DAGVTQSPTHLIKTRGQQVTLRCSPISGHKSVSWYQQVLGQGPQFIFQYYEKEERGRGNFPDRFSARQFPNYSSELNVNALLLGDSALYLCASSSQGTNEKLFFGSGTQLSVL.

In regard to this clone: This sample also contains other DNA sequences that code for the same CDR3. The V gene is TRBV6-5, the J gene TRBJ2-2; 7 bases align to TRBD1. V dropped 6 bases and J dropped 4; count of bases not matched to a gene: 5. The CDR3 has 14 residues. Germline V gene sequence: CDR1 MNHEY, CDR2 SVGAGI. Here the CDR3 reads CASSLPGGTGELFF. The DNA for the CDR3 is TGTGCCAGCAGCCTCCCAGGGGGCACCGGGGAGCTGTTTTTT.

Worth noting for this clone: Other DNA sequences in the sample encode the same CDR3. This chain uses TRBV20-1 with TRBJ2-7; D gene unclear. The CDR3 is 9 amino acids. The germline CDR1 and CDR2 sequences are DFQATT and SNEGSKA (reference sequence). CDR3 residues: CSANYEQYF. DNA of the CDR3: TGCAGCGCAAACTACGAGCAGTACTTC.

The rearrangement uses TRBV9 and TRBJ2-3; 8 bases align to TRBD2. Trimming took 0 bases from V and 4 from J; bases not matched to a gene: 10. Germline CDR1 and CDR2: SGDLS and YYNGEE. The CDR3 is made up of 17 amino acids. The CDR3 nucleotides are TGTGCCAGCAGCGTAGGAACGAGCGGGAGTCCGGCAGATACGCAGTATTTT. Encoded protein: CASSVGTSGSPADTQYF.

This chain connects TRBV15 to TRBJ1-5, with D hard to call. Germline CDR1 and CDR2: LNHNV and YYDKDF (reference sequence). V was cut by 0 bases and J by 1 base, with 4 bases left in between. The CDR3 consists of 14 residues. The CDR3 sequence is CATSREASNQPQHF. Written as DNA, the CDR3 is TGTGCCACCAGCAGAGAGGCGAGCAATCAGCCCCAGCATTTT.

The rearrangement joins TRBV9 to TRBJ2-5; D gene ambiguous. The germline V and J ends were trimmed by 0 bases and 6 bases, with 9 bases remaining between them. From germline, CDR1 is SGDLS and CDR2 YYNGEE. The CDR3 contains 13 residues. The CDR3 sequence is CASSVGSLQTQYF. In DNA form, the CDR3 reads TGTGCCAGCAGCGTAGGGAGTTTGCAGACCCAGTACTTC. Looking up the rest from reference TRBV9 and TRBJ2-5 gives the full variable domain: DSGVTQTPKHLITATGQRVTLRCSPRSGDLSVYWYQQSLDQGLQFLIQYYNGEERAKGNILERFSAQQFPDLHSELNLSSLELGDSALYFCASSVGSLQTQYFGPGTRLLVL.

CDR3 in DNA: TGTGCCAGCTCACCAACCATCCCAAGCCCGGGGCAGTACTACACCTTC. It encodes CASSPTIPSPGQYYTF. The chain employs TRBV18 and TRBJ1-2; a weak D match, TRBD1 (5 bases). CDR3 length: 16 residues. The germline gives CDR1 KGHSH, CDR2 LQKENI. V lost 2 bases and J lost 10, with 23 bases in between.

The rearrangement uses TRBV7-8 and TRBJ1-3; D unresolved. The ends were cut back, 5 bases at V and 4 bases at J, with 15 bases in the middle. The CDR3 has 15 residues. In germline, CDR1 is SGHVS, CDR2 FQNEAQ. CDR3 DNA: TGTGCCAGCAGCCCCATAGGGTTCCCCGGAAACACCATATATTTT. It is translated as CASSPIGFPGNTIYF. The full variable domain, rest sourced from reference TRBV7-8 and TRBJ1-3, is GAGVSQSPRYKVAKRGQDVALRCDPISGHVSLFWYQQALGQGPEFLTYFQNEAQLDKSGLPSDRFFAERPEGSVSTLKIQRTQQEDSAVYLCASSPIGFPGNTIYFGEGSWLTVV.

The V and J genes are TRBV7-8 and TRBJ2-3; possibly TRBD2 for D (5 bases). The CDR3 sequence is 15 residues long. V lost 5 bases, J lost 1 base, and 13 bases lay in between. The germline V gene encodes CDR1 SGHVS and CDR2 FQNEAQ. The CDR3 coding sequence is TGTGCCAGCAGCCTAAGGACTTTGGGCACAGATACGCAGTATTTT. Protein: CASSLRTLGTDTQYF.

The rearrangement uses TRBV4-3 and TRBJ2-3; TRBD1 agrees at 8 bases. CDR3 length equals 16 residues. Trimming at V came to 1 base and at J to 8 bases, leaving 11 bases not matched to a gene. From germline, CDR1 is LGHNA and CDR2 YSLEER. Here the CDR3 reads CASSQATGEPRGTQYF. The CDR3 region has the DNA TGCGCCAGCAGCCAAGCGACAGGGGAACCCCGTGGTACGCAGTATTTT.

V is TRBV19 and J is TRBJ2-1; 9 bases line up with TRBD1. J lost 8 bases, V lost 8 bases, and 13 bases had no gene match. The CDR3 runs 15 residues. The V gene's germline CDR1 is LNHDA and CDR2 SQIVND (reference sequence). The CDR3 region has the DNA TGTGCCAGTGCCTCATTCGGGACAGGGATCTATGAGCAGTTCTTC. Translation: CASASFGTGIYEQFF. Looking up the rest from reference TRBV19 and TRBJ2-1 gives the full variable domain: DGGITQSPKYLFRKEGQNVTLSCEQNLNHDAMYWYRQDPGQGLRLIYYSQIVNDFQKGDIAEGYSVSREKKESFPLTVTSAQKNPTAFYLCASASFGTGIYEQFFGPGTRLTVL.

This clone was seen only once. The chain recombines TRBV27 with TRBJ2-5; tentative D call: TRBD2 (6 bases). The CDR3 sequence is 15 residues long. Per germline, CDR1 MNHEY and CDR2 SMNVEV (reference sequence). V was cut by 6 bases and J by 5 bases, with 19 bases left in between. The CDR3 coding sequence is TGTGCCAGCAGGCGCCCCGGGGGTTATGCGGAGACCCAGTACTTC. Protein sequence: CASRRPGGYAETQYF.

V gene TRBV28 combines with J gene TRBJ2-3; 8 nucleotides line up with TRBD1. The CDR3 runs 14 residues. CDR1 is MDHEN and CDR2 is SYDVKM in the germline V gene. Trimming at V came to 7 bases and at J to 9 bases, leaving 12 bases not matched to a gene. The CDR3 loop reads CASTQSRTGHTQYF. The CDR3 DNA reads TGTGCCAGCACTCAAAGTAGGACAGGGCACACGCAGTATTTT.

This chain joins TRBV5-6 and TRBJ1-2; 10 nucleotides agree with TRBD1. Losses at the gene ends were 3 bases for V and 4 bases for J; bases not matched to a gene: 15. The CDR3 sequence is 18 residues long. Germline CDR1 and CDR2: SGHDT and YYEEEE. Here the CDR3 reads CASSYRDRGPPAFYGYTF. CDR3 sequence (DNA): TGTGCCAGCAGCTACCGGGACAGGGGTCCCCCGGCTTTCTATGGCTACACCTTC.

The J gene is TRBJ1-4, the V gene TRBV7-9, with a tentative D call TRBD1 (6 bases). The CDR3 runs 15 residues. Germline values: CDR1 SEHNR, CDR2 FQNEAQ (reference sequence). V was pared by 5 bases and J by 5 bases, with 15 bases between. This CDR3 is CASSPLQGLNEKLFF. The CDR3 DNA sequence: TGTGCCAGCAGCCCTCTACAGGGATTGAATGAAAAACTGTTTTTT.